The 7 T cell receptor beta chains in this list originate from one sample, sequenced in a study of shared clonotypes between healthy human individuals. Profiled with immunoSEQ multiplex PCR; TCRdb holds only in-frame clones, not every one. The sample contains 450,000 to 600,000 clones, about four fifths of which appear only once. The sequencing input was PBMCs. These receptors came from a middle-aged woman in good health. Some clones in this sample may be carry-over from other donors' samples.

The chain couples TRBV11-2 to TRBJ2-1, with D unresolved. Trimming stripped 1 base from V and 4 bases from J, with 11 bases between. Germline-derived CDR1 and CDR2 are SGHAT and FQNNGV. The CDR3 spans 15 residues. DNA of the CDR3: TGTGCCAGCAGCTTAGCGGGCCCCGCGTACAATGAGCAGTTCTTC. It codes for CASSLAGPAYNEQFF.

The rearrangement uses TRBV28 and TRBJ2-7; 13 nucleotides line up with TRBD2. The CDR3 consists of 20 residues. Germline-derived CDR1 and CDR2 are MDHEN and SYDVKM. With 4 bases clipped from V and 6 bases from J, the junction kept 21 bases outside the gene matches. The CDR3, as DNA: TGTGCCAGCAGTTCATCTACAACACTCGGGACTAGCGGGAACCTATTCGAGCAGTACTTC. Translation gives CASSSSTTLGTSGNLFEQYF.

The chain combines TRBV7-2 with TRBJ1-2; 9 bases line up with TRBD1. V shed 5 bases and J 8 bases; nucleotides not matched to a gene: 6. Germline CDR1 reads SGHTA; CDR2 reads FQGNSA. The CDR3 runs to 13 residues. The CDR3 bases are TGTGCCAGCAGCCCCGGGACAGGGACAGGCTACACCTTC. Translating it yields CASSPGTGTGYTF.

This chain joins TRBV16 and TRBJ2-7, with D hard to call. Germline V gene sequence: CDR1 KGHSY, CDR2 FQNENV. V was pared by 0 bases and J by 0 bases, with 6 bases between. The CDR3 is 14 amino acids. The CDR3 nucleotides are TGTGCCAGCAGCCAATCCACCCACTCCTACGAGCAGTACTTC. Protein product: CASSQSTHSYEQYF.

This clone has a handful of counts. V is TRBV5-1 and J is TRBJ2-1, with TRBD2 matching over 13 bases. The germline CDR1 and CDR2 sequences are SGHRS and YFSETQ. The CDR3 extends over 15 amino acids. V lost 2 bases and J lost 6; bases outside the gene matches: 2. DNA for the CDR3: TGCGCCAGCAGCTTAGGGACTAGCGGGGCCAATGAGCAGTTCTTC. Translation: CASSLGTSGANEQFF.

A remark on this clone: Other DNA sequences in the same sample also yield this CDR3. The rearrangement uses TRBV5-1 and TRBJ1-1; D gene uncertain. Between the trimmed V and J ends, which lost 0 bases and 1 base, there was a span of 7 bases. This CDR3 has 14 amino acids. Germline CDR1 is SGHRS and CDR2 is YFSETQ. The CDR3 region has the DNA TGCGCCAGCAGCTTGGTTGCAGAGAACACTGAAGCTTTCTTT. Residues: CASSLVAENTEAFF.

The rearrangement uses TRBV7-2 and TRBJ2-3; 8 positions agree with TRBD2. Germline values: CDR1 SGHTA, CDR2 FQGNSA. The V and J ends lost 7 bases and 0 bases, in that order; junction bases with no gene match: 9. The CDR3 runs to 16 residues. CDR3: CASTRTSGLSTDTQYF. CDR3 DNA: TGTGCCAGCACCCGAACTAGCGGTCTTAGCACAGATACGCAGTATTTT.